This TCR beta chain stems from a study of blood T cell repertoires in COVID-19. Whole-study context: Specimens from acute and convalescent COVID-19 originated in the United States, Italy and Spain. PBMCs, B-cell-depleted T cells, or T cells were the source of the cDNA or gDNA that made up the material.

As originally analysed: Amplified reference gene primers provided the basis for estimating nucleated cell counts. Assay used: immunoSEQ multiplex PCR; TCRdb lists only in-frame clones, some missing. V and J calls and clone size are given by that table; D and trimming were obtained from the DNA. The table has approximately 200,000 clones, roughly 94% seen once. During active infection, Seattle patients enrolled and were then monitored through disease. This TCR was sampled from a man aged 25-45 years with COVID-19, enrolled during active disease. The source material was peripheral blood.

The CDR3 region is CASTLRYFSYEQYF. The CDR3 nucleotides are TGTGCCAGCACCCTTCGGTACTTCTCCTACGAGCAGTACTTC. This sequence joins TRBV13 and TRBJ2-7; D gene unclear. Between the trimmed V and J ends, which lost 7 bases and 0 bases, there was a span of 13 bases. CDR3 length equals 14 residues. Germline loops: CDR1 PRHDT, CDR2 FYEKMQ (reference sequence).